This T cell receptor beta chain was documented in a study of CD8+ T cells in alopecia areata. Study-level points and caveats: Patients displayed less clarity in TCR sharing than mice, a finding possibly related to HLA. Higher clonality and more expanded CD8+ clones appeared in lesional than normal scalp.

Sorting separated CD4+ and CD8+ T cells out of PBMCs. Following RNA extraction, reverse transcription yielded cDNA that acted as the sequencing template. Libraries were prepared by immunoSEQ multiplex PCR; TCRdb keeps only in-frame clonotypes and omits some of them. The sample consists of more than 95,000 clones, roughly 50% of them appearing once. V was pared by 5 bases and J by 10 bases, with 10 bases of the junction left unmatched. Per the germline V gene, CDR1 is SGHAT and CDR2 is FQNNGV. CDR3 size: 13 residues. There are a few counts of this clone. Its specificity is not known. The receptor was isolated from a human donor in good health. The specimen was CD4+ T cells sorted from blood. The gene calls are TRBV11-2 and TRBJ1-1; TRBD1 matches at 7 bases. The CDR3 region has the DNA TGTGCCAGCAGCCCAGTAAGGCAGGGGGGAGCTTTCTTT. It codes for CASSPVRQGGAFF.